Below, 14 T cell receptor beta chains from the same sample are listed, as sequenced in a study of blood T cell repertoires in COVID-19. TCRdb's table, derived via immunoSEQ multiplex PCR, lists solely in-frame clones and lacks some. There are 350,000 to 450,000 clones in the sample; over 75% occur only once, and about 1.5% lies in the top ten. The specimen sequenced was PBMCs or T cells enriched from blood (not recorded which). Receptors were obtained from a woman under 30 who had been exposed to COVID-19.

This clone was counted between two and nine times. This chain joins TRBV12-3 or TRBV12-4 and TRBJ1-2, with no clear D. CDR3 size: 13 residues. Trimming shortened V by 5 bases and J by 3 bases, and 10 bases separated the two germline ends. CDR3 residues: CASSLQLYYGYTF. DNA of the CDR3: TGTGCCAGCAGTCTTCAGTTGTACTATGGCTACACCTTC.

CDR3 protein: CASSQDQRPLREQYF. CDR3 bases: TGCGCCAGCAGCCAAGACCAGCGACCCCTTCGCGAGCAGTACTTC. The chain has TRBV4-1 and TRBJ2-7; D gene unclear. This CDR3 spans 15 amino acids. V lost 0 bases and J lost 6, with 15 bases in between. Germline CDR1 MGHRA, CDR2 YSYEKL.

This rearrangement joins TRBV4-2 to TRBJ2-7; 12 positions match TRBD2. V was clipped by 4 bases and J by 4 bases; unmatched bases: 8. Per the germline V gene, CDR1 is LGHNA and CDR2 is YNFKEQ. This CDR3 has 16 amino acids. This chain's CDR3 is CASSRRTSGTFYEQYF. CDR3 DNA sequence: TGTGCCAGCAGCCGCCGGACTAGCGGGACTTTTTACGAGCAGTACTTC.

The chain uses TRBV14 and TRBJ2-1; 8 bases line up with TRBD1. Trimming cost V 2 bases and J 4 bases; bases outside gene matches: 7. CDR1 SGHDN and CDR2 FVKESK come from the germline V gene. The CDR3 covers 16 residues. The CDR3 DNA reads TGTGCCAGCAGCCAACCCGGGACAGGCCTTTACAATGAGCAGTTCTTC. It is translated as CASSQPGTGLYNEQFF. Full variable domain (rest looked up from reference TRBV14 and TRBJ2-1): EAGVTQFPSHSVIEKGQTVTLRCDPISGHDNLYWYRRVMGKEIKFLLHFVKESKQDESGMPNNRFLAERTGGTYSTLKVQPAELEDSGVYFCASSQPGTGLYNEQFFGPGTRLTVL.

The chain combines TRBV18 with TRBJ2-2; D is undetermined. The CDR3 runs to 17 residues. The ends were cut back, 0 bases at V and 1 base at J, with 12 bases in the middle. The germline gives CDR1 KGHSH, CDR2 LQKENI. The DNA for the CDR3 is TGTGCCAGCTCACCACCAAACGTGGCGGTGAACACCGGGGAGCTGTTTTTT. Its translation: CASSPPNVAVNTGELFF.

The rearrangement uses TRBV4-1 and TRBJ1-4; TRBD1 might be the D (5 bases). CDR1 and CDR2 (germline): MGHRA, YSYEKL. V was clipped by 1 base and J by 3 bases, with 9 bases between them. The length of the CDR3 is 15 residues. The CDR3 bases are TGCGCCAGCAGCCAAGTGGCAGGGTCTAATGAAAAACTGTTTTTT. Its protein product is CASSQVAGSNEKLFF.

The chain is built from TRBV7-9 and TRBJ2-7; TRBD2 aligns across 9 bases. V lost 8 bases, J lost 3 bases, and 5 bases stayed unmatched. The CDR3 has 13 residues. CDR1 is SEHNR, CDR2 FQNEAQ, per germline (reference sequence). In DNA, the CDR3 is TGTGCCAGCTCCGGGACTAGCTTCTACGAGCAGTACTTC. This translates into CASSGTSFYEQYF.

The genes are TRBV4-3 and TRBJ2-1, with D unresolved. CDR1 is LGHNA and CDR2 is YSLEER in the germline V gene. CDR3 length: 15 residues. V shed 0 bases and J shed 6 bases, with 12 bases lying between them. CDR3 in DNA: TGCGCCAGCAGCCAAGATAGCCGGGTGGGCAATGAGCAGTTCTTC. Translating gives CASSQDSRVGNEQFF.

This chain uses TRBV29-1 with TRBJ2-1; tentatively, D is TRBD2 (6 bases). Germline V lookup: CDR1 SQVTM, CDR2 ANQGSEA. V shed 7 bases and J shed 2 bases, with 12 bases lying between them. CDR3 length: 13 amino acids. The CDR3 coding sequence is TGCAGCGCGGGAGAGTTTCCCTACAATGAGCAGTTCTTC. It codes for CSAGEFPYNEQFF.

This chain uses TRBV4-2 with TRBJ2-7; D call uncertain. From germline, CDR1 is LGHNA and CDR2 YNFKEQ. The CDR3 length is 12 residues. V dropped 0 bases and J dropped 8 bases, with 8 bases sitting between them. CDR3 nucleotide sequence: TGTGCCAGCAGCCAAGATGACTCCCAGCAGTACTTC. Encoded protein: CASSQDDSQQYF.

This chain connects TRBV18 to TRBJ2-1; TRBD1 aligns across 8 bases. CDR1 and CDR2 (germline): KGHSH, LQKENI. The CDR3 sequence is 15 residues long. J lost 7 bases, V lost 5 bases, and 10 bases had no gene match. As DNA, the CDR3 is TGTGCCAGCTCAATAATGCAGGGGGCCGGGAATGAGCAGTTCTTC. Protein: CASSIMQGAGNEQFF.

This chain connects TRBV30 to TRBJ2-3, with D possibly being TRBD2 (7 bases). Trimming removed 1 base from V and 4 bases from J, with 9 bases in between. This CDR3 contains 13 residues. Germline CDR1 reads GTSNPN; CDR2 reads SVGIG (reference sequence). The CDR3, as DNA: TGTGCCTGGAGTGGGGGGGGGCCAGATACGCAGTATTTT. Encoded protein: CAWSGGGPDTQYF.

This clone was seen a few times. J is TRBJ1-4 and V is TRBV18; 8 bases agree with TRBD1. Germline CDR1 and CDR2: KGHSH and LQKENI. The CDR3 length is 15 residues. Losses at the gene ends were 1 base for V and 8 bases for J; bases not matched to a gene: 6. The CDR3 sequence: CASSPQYGQGEKLFF. In DNA form, the CDR3 reads TGTGCCAGCTCACCACAATACGGACAGGGAGAAAAACTGTTTTTT. The variable domain in full, with the rest retrieved from reference TRBV18 and TRBJ1-4, is NAGVMQNPRHLVRRRGQEARLRCSPMKGHSHVYWYRQLPEEGLKFMVYLQKENIIDESGMPKERFSAEFPKEGPSILRIQQVVRGDSAAYFCASSPQYGQGEKLFFGSGTQLSVL.

The count of this clone is one. This sequence joins TRBV27 and TRBJ1-2, with D possibly matching TRBD1 (5 bases). Germline values: CDR1 MNHEY, CDR2 SMNVEV (reference sequence). The CDR3 spans 15 residues. Trimming took off 0 bases at V and 6 bases at J, with 14 bases between the two ends. The CDR3 reads CASSLSLGGGNGYTF. CDR3 DNA sequence: TGTGCCAGCAGTTTATCGCTGGGGGGAGGTAATGGCTACACCTTC.